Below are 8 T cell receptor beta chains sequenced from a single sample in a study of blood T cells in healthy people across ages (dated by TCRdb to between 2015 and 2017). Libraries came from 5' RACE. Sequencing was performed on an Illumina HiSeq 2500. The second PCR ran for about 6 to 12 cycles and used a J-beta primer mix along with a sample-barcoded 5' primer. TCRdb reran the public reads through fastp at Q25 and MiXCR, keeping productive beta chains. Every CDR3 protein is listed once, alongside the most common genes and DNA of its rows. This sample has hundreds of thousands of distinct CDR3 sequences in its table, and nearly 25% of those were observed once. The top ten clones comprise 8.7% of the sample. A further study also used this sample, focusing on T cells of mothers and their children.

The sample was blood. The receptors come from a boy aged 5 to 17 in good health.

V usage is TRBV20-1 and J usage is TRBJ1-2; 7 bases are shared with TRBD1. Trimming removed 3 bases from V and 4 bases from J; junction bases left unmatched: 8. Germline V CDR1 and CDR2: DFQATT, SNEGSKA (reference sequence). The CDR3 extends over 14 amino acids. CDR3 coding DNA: TGCAGTGCTAGCCGACAGGGAGCTTCCTATGGCTACACCTTC. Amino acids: CSASRQGASYGYTF.

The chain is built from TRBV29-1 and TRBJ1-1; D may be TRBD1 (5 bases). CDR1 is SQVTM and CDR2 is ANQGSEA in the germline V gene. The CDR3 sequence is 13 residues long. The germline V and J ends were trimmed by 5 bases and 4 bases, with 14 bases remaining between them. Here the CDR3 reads CSVIGQGRTEAFF. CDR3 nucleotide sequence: TGCAGCGTTATCGGTCAGGGTCGCACTGAAGCTTTCTTT.

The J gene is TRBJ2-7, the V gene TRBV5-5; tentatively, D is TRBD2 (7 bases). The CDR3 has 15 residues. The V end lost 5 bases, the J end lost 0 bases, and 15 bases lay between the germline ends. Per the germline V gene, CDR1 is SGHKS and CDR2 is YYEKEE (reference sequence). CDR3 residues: CASRVGRGHSYEQYF. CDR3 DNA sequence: TGTGCCAGCAGGGTGGGGCGGGGGCACTCCTACGAGCAGTACTTC.

The DNA of the CDR3 is TGTGCCAGCAGCTCCGGGGGTCAGGCCTACGAGCAGTACTTC. Its translation is CASSSGGQAYEQYF. The chain carries TRBV7-8 and TRBJ2-7; tentative D call: TRBD2 (6 bases). V was cut by 4 bases and J by 2 bases, with 12 bases left in between. Germline V gene lookup returns CDR1 SGHVS and CDR2 FQNEAQ. There are 14 residues in the CDR3.

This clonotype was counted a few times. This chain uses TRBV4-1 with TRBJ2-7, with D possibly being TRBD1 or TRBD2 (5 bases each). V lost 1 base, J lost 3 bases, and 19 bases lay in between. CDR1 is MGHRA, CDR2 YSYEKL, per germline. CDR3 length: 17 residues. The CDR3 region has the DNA TGCGCCAGCAGCCAAGGGTGGTTGCACGGGGCCTACTACGAGCAGTACTTC. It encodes CASSQGWLHGAYYEQYF.

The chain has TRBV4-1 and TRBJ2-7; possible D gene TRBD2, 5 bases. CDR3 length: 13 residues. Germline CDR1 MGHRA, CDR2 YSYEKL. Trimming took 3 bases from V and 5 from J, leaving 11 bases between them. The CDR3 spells CASSQLLVDEQYF. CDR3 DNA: TGCGCCAGCAGCCAGTTACTAGTAGACGAGCAGTACTTC.

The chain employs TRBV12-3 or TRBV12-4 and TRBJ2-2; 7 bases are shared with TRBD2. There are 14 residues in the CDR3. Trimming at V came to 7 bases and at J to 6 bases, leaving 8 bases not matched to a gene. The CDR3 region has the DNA TGTGCCAGCAACTCGCTAGGGAGGGCCGGGGAGCTGTTTTTT. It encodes CASNSLGRAGELFF.

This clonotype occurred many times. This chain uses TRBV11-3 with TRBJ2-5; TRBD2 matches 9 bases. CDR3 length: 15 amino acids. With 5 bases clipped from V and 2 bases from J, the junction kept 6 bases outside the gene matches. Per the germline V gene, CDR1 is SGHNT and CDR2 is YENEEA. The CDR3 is CASSRRGGIQETQYF. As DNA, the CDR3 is TGTGCCAGCAGCCGGCGGGGGGGGATACAAGAGACCCAGTACTTC.